This TCR beta chain was identified during a study of early stage breast cancer tumors. Study-wide context: About 80% of the 16 invasive tumors were ER+, PR+ and HER2-.

CDR1 is SEHNR, CDR2 FQNEAQ, per germline (reference sequence). V gave up 1 base and J gave up 6 bases, with 16 bases separating them. The length of the CDR3 is 16 residues. The protocol was immunoSEQ multiplex PCR, while the TCRdb copy is restricted to in-frame clones and leaves out a portion. The sample carries roughly 19,000 clones, about 70% recorded once. This chain uses TRBV7-9 with TRBJ2-1; D unclear. The sequenced sample consisted of blood. This receptor was obtained from a person aged 60 to 70 with breast cancer. CDR3 DNA: TGTGCCAGCAGCTTAGACTTTGTGTCCCTGGGCAATGAGCAGTTCTTC. Residues: CASSLDFVSLGNEQFF.